The TCR beta chain under discussion was sequenced for a study of T cell changes during pregnancy in multiple sclerosis. Clones were sequenced by immunoSEQ multiplex PCR, and TCRdb holds only the in-frame ones, with some missing. The sample holds under 55,000 clones, roughly 93% seen once. Losses at the gene ends were 3 bases for V and 0 bases for J; bases not matched to a gene: 6. This CDR3 contains 16 residues. The germline V gene encodes CDR1 SGHRS and CDR2 YFSETQ. This sequence joins TRBV5-1 and TRBJ2-4, with 7 bases identical to TRBD1. The source was peripheral blood, collected in the second trimester of pregnancy. The TCR comes from a female donor with multiple sclerosis, enrolled in a pregnancy study. The CDR3 loop reads CASSSGQALAKNIQYF. The DNA for the CDR3 is TGCGCCAGCAGCTCTGGACAGGCACTAGCCAAAAACATTCAGTACTTC.